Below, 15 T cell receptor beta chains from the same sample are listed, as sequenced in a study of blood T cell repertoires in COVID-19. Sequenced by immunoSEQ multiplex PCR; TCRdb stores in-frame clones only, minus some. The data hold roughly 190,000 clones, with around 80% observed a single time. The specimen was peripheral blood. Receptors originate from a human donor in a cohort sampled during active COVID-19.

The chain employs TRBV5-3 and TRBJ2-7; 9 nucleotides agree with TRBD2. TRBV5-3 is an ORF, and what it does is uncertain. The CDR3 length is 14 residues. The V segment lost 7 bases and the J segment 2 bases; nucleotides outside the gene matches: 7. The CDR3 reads CARPQAGGTYEQYV. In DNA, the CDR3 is TGTGCCAGACCTCAAGCGGGGGGAACCTACGAGCAGTACGTC.

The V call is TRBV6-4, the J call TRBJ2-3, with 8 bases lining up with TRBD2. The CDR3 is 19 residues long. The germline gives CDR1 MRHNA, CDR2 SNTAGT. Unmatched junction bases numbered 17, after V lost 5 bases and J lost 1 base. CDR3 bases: TGTGCCAGCAGTTCCCGGCGCGGGAGGAATAAAGTGGGCACAGATACGCAGTATTTT. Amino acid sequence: CASSSRRGRNKVGTDTQYF.

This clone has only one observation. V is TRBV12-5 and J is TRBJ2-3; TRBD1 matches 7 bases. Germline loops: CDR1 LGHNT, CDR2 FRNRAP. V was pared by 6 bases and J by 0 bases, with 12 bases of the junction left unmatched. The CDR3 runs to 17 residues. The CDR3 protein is CASGSKRGTESTDTQYF. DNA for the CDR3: TGTGCTAGTGGGTCTAAGAGAGGGACAGAGAGCACAGATACGCAGTATTTT.

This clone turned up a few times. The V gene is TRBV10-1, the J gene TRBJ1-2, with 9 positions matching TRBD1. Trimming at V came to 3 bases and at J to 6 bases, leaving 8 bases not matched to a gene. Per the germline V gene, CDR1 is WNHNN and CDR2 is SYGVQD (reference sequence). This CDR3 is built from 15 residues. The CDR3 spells CASSDPGQGRDGYTF. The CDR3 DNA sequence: TGCGCCAGCAGTGATCCGGGACAGGGCCGTGATGGCTACACCTTC.

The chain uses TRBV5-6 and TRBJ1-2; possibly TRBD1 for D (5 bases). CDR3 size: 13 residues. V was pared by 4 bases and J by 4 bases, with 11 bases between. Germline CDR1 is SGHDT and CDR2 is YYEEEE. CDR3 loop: CASSARGTYGYTF. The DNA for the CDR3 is TGTGCCAGCAGCGCCCGGGGGACCTATGGCTACACCTTC.

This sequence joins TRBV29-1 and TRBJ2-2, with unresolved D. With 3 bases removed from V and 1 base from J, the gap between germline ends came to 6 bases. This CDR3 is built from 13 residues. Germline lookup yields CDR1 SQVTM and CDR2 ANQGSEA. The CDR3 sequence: CSVDRGNTGELFF. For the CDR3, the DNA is TGCAGCGTTGACCGCGGGAACACCGGGGAGCTGTTTTTT.

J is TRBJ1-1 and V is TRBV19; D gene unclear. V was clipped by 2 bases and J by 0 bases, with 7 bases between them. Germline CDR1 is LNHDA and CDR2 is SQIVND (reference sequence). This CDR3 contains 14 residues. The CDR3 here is CASSINGVNTEAFF. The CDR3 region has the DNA TGTGCCAGTAGTATAAACGGGGTGAACACTGAAGCTTTCTTT. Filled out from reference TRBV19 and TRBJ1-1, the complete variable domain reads DGGITQSPKYLFRKEGQNVTLSCEQNLNHDAMYWYRQDPGQGLRLIYYSQIVNDFQKGDIAEGYSVSREKKESFPLTVTSAQKNPTAFYLCASSINGVNTEAFFGQGTRLTVV.

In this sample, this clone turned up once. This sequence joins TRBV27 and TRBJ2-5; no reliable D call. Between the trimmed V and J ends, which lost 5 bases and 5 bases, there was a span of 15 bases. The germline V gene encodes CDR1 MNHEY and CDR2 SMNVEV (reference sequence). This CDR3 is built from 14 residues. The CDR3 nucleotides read TGTGCCAGCAGTCCCCTAACCACTTGGGAGACCCAGTACTTC. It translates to CASSPLTTWETQYF.

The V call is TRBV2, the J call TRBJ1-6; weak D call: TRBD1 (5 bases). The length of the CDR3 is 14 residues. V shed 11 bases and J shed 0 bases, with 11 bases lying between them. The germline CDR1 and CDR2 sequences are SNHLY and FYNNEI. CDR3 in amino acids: CAGKTASYNSPLHF. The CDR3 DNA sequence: TGTGCCGGAAAGACAGCCTCCTATAATTCACCCCTCCACTTT.

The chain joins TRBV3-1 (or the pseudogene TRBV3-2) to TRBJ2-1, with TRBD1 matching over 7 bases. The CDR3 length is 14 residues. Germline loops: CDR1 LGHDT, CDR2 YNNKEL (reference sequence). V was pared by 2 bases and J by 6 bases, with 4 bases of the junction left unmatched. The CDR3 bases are TGTGCCAGCAGCCAATTGACAGGGCCCAATGAGCAGTTCTTC. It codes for CASSQLTGPNEQFF.

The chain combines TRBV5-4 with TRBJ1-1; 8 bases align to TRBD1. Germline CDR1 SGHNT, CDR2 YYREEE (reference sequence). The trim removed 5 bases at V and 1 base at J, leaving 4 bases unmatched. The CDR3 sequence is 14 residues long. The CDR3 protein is CASRRQGSNTEAFF. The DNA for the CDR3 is TGTGCCAGCAGACGACAGGGGTCGAACACTGAAGCTTTCTTT.

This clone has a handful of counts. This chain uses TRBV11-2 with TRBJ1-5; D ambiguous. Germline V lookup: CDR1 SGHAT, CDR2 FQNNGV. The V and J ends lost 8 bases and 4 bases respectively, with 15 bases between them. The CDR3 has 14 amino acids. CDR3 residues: CASSLVGPNQPQHF. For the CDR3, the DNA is TGTGCCAGCTCTCTAGTGGGTCCAAATCAGCCCCAGCATTTT.

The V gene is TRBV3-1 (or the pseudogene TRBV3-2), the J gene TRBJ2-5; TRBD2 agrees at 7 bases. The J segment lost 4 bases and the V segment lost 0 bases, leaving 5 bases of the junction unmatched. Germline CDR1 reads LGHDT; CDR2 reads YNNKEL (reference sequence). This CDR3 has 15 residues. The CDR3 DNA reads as TGTGCCAGCAGCCAAGAATATGGGGGGGGAGAGACCCAGTACTTC. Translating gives CASSQEYGGGETQYF.

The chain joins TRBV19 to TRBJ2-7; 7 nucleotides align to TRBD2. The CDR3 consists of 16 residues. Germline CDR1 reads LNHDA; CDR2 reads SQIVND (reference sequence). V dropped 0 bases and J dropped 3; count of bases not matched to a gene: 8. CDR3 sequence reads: CASSIELTRGGYEQYF. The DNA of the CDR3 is TGTGCCAGTAGTATAGAACTGACCCGCGGGGGCTACGAGCAGTACTTC.

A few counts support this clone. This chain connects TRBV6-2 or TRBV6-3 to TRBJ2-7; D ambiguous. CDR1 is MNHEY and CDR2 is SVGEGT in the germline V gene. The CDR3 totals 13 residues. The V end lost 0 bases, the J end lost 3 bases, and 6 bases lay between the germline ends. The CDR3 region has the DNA TGTGCCAGCAGTTACTCCCCCTTCTACGAGCAGTACTTC. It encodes CASSYSPFYEQYF.